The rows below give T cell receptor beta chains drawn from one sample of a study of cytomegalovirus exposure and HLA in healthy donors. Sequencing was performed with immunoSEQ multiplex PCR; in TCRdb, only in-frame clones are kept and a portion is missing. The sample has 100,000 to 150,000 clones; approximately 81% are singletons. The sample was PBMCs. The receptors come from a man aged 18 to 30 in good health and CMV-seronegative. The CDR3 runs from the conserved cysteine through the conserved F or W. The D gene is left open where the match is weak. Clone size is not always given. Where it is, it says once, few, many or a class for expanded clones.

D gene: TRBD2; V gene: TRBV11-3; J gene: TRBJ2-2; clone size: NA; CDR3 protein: CASSLEGGRTGELFF; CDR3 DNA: TGTGCCAGCAGCTTGGAGGGAGGGCGGACCGGGGAGCTGTTTTTT
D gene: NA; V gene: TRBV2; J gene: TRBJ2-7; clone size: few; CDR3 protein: CASRDGTSEQYF; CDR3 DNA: TGTGCCAGCAGGGACGGGACTTCCGAGCAGTACTTC
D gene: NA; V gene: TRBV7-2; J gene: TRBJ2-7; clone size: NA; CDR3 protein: CASSLGQPSYEQYF; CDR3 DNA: TGTGCCAGCAGCCTCGGACAGCCGTCCTACGAGCAGTACTTC
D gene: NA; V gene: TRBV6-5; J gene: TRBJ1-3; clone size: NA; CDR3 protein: CASSPGVRNTIYF; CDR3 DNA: TGTGCCAGCAGCCCCGGTGTCAGAAACACCATATATTTT
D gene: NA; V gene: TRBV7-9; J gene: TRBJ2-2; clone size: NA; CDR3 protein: CASSQSIWRGADTGELFF; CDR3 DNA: TGTGCCAGCAGCCAATCAATTTGGAGGGGCGCTGACACCGGGGAGCTGTTTTTT
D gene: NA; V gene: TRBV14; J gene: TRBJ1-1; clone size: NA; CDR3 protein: CASSPRGGWLGAEAFF; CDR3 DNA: TGTGCCAGCAGCCCTAGGGGTGGGTGGTTAGGCGCTGAAGCTTTCTTT
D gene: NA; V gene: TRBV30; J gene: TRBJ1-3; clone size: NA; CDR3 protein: CAWSRVQFSGNTIYF; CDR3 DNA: TGTGCCTGGAGCAGGGTTCAGTTCTCTGGAAACACCATATATTTT
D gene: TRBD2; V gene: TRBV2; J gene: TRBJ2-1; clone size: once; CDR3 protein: CASSEARTSANPQFF; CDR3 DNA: TGTGCCAGCAGTGAAGCCAGGACTAGCGCTAACCCGCAGTTCTTC
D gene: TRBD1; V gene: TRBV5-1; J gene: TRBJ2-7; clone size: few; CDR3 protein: CASSFEGQASAYEQYF; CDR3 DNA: TGCGCCAGCAGCTTTGAGGGACAGGCGTCGGCCTACGAGCAGTACTTC
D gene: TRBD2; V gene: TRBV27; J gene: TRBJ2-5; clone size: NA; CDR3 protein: CASSSRGLAETQYF; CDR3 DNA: TGTGCCAGCAGTTCCAGGGGACTAGCAGAGACCCAGTACTTC
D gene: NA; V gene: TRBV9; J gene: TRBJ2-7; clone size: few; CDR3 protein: CASSGSGSIHEQYF; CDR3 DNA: TGTGCCAGCAGCGGCTCTGGGAGTATCCACGAGCAGTACTTC
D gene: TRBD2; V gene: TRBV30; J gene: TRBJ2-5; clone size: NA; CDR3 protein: CAWSWGGLAGKETQYF; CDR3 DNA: TGTGCCTGGAGTTGGGGGGGACTAGCGGGGAAAGAGACCCAGTACTTC
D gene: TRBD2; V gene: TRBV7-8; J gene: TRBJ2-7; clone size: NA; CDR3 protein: CASSRRGEQYF; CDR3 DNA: TGTGCCAGCAGCCGGCGGGGGGAGCAGTACTTC
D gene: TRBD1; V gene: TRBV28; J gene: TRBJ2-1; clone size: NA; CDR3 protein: CASKSPRQGARYNEQFF; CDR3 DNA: TGTGCCAGCAAGTCCCCCCGACAGGGGGCGCGATATAATGAGCAGTTCTTC
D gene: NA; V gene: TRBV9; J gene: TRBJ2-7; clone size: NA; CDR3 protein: CASSQTSSREAYEQYF; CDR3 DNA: TGTGCCAGCAGCCAAACGTCCTCGCGGGAAGCCTACGAGCAGTACTTC
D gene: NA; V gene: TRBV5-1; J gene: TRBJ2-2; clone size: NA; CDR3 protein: CASSLVPSLGTGELFF; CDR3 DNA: TGCGCCAGCAGCTTGGTTCCTAGCTTGGGCACCGGGGAGCTGTTTTTT
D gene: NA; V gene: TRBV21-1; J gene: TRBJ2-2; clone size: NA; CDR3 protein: CASSNLRTSGRGELFF; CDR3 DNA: TGTGCCAGCAGCAATCTCAGAACTAGCGGTCGGGGGGAGCTGTTTTTT
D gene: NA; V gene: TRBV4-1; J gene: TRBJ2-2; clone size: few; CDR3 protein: CASSHSSTGELFF; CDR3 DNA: TGCGCCAGCAGCCATTCTTCCACCGGGGAGCTGTTTTTT
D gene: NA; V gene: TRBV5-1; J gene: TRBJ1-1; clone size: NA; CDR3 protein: CASSLAIRGTEAFF; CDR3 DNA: TGCGCCAGCAGCTTGGCGATTCGGGGAACTGAAGCTTTCTTT
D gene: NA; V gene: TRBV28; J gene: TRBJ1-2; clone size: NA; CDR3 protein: CASKTEPYGYTF; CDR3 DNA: TGTGCCAGCAAGACAGAACCTTATGGCTACACCTTC
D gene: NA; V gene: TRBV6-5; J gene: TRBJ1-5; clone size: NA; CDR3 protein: CASSSQGNSNQPQHF; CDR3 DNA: TGTGCCAGCAGTTCGCAGGGAAATAGCAATCAGCCCCAGCATTTT
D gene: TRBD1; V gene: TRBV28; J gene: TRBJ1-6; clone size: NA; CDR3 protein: CASRGTGASDF; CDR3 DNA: TGTGCCAGCAGGGGGACAGGGGCGTCGGACTTT
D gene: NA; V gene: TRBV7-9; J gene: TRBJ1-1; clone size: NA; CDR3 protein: CASSLPTVSTEAFF; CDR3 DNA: TGTGCCAGCAGCTTACCGACAGTTAGCACTGAAGCTTTCTTT
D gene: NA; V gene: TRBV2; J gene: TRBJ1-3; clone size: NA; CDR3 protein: CASSGVGGSGNTIYF; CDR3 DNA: TGTGCCAGCAGTGGTGTAGGGGGCTCTGGAAACACCATATATTTT
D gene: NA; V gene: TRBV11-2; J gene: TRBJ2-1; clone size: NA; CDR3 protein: CASSQGTLVSYNEQFF; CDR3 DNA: TGTGCCAGCAGCCAAGGGACTCTCGTTTCCTACAATGAGCAGTTCTTC
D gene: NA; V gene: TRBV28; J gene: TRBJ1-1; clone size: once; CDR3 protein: CASQGQLDTEAFF; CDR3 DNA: TGTGCCAGCCAGGGGCAATTAGACACTGAAGCTTTCTTT
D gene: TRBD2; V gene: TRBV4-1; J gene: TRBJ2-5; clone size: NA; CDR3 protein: CASSQDSASGSPVETQYF; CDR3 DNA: TGCGCCAGCAGCCAAGATTCGGCTAGCGGGAGCCCTGTGGAGACCCAGTACTTC
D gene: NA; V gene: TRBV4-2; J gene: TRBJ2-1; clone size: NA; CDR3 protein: CASSQGLADYNEQFF; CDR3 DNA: TGTGCCAGCAGCCAAGGATTAGCGGACTACAATGAGCAGTTCTTC
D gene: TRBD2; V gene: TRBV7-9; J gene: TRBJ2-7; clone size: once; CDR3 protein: CASSSPGGPYEQYF; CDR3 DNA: TGTGCCAGCAGCTCTCCGGGGGGTCCCTACGAGCAGTACTTC
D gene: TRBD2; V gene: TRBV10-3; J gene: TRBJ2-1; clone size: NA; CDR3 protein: CAISERAGRLGQFF; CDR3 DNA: TGTGCCATCAGCGAACGAGCGGGGCGTTTGGGGCAGTTCTTC
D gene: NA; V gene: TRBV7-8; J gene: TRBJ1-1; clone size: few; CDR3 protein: CASSLTGGLNTEAFF; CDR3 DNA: TGTGCCAGCAGCTTAACCGGGGGACTGAACACTGAAGCTTTCTTT
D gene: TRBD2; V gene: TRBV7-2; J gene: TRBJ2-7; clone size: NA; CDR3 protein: CASSLLLGGEQYF; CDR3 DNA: TGTGCCAGCAGCTTACTCCTGGGGGGGGAGCAGTACTTC
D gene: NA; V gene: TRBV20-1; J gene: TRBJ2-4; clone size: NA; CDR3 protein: CSGSRGNIQYF; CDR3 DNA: TGCAGTGGGTCGCGGGGAAACATTCAGTACTTC
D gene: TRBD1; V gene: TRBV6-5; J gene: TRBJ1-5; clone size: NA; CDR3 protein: CASRAQQGANQPQHF; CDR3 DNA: TGTGCCAGCAGAGCCCAACAGGGGGCAAATCAGCCCCAGCATTTT
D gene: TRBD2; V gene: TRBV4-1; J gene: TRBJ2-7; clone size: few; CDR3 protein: CASSQGFSGKRYEQYF; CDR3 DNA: TGCGCCAGCAGCCAAGGTTTTAGCGGGAAACGTTACGAGCAGTACTTC
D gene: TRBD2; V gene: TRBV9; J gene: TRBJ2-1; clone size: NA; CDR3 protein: CASSGLAGGGGVSNEQFF; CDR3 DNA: TGTGCCAGCAGCGGACTAGCGGGAGGTGGGGGGGTTTCCAATGAGCAGTTCTTC
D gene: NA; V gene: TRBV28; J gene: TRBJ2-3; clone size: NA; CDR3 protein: CASSLQGWDTQYF; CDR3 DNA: TGTGCCAGCAGTTTACAGGGTTGGGATACGCAGTATTTT
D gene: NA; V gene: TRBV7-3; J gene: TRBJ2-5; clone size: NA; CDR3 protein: CASSLTPARRETQYF; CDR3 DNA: TGTGCCAGCAGCTTAACCCCCGCCCGGCGGGAGACCCAGTACTTC
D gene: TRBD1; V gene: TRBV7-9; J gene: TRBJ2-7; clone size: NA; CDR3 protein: CASSFRQGPSYEQYF; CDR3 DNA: TGTGCCAGCAGCTTTAGACAGGGACCTTCCTACGAGCAGTACTTC
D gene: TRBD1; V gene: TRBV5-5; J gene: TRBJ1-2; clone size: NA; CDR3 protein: CASSLIQGGYTF; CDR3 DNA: TGTGCCAGCAGCTTAATACAGGGGGGCTACACCTTC
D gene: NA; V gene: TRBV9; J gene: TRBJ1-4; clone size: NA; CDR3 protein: CASSVGAGFGEKLFF; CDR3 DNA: TGTGCCAGCAGCGTGGGTGCAGGGTTTGGAGAAAAACTGTTTTTT
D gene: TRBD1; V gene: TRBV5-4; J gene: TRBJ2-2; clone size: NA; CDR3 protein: CASSLTGTGGPANTGELFF; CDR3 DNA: TGTGCCAGCAGCCTGACCGGGACAGGGGGCCCCGCGAACACCGGGGAGCTGTTTTTT
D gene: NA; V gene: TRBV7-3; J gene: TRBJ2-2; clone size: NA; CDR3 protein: CASSLRVGQSNTGELFF; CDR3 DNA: TGTGCCAGCAGCTTAAGGGTGGGGCAGTCGAACACCGGGGAGCTGTTTTTT
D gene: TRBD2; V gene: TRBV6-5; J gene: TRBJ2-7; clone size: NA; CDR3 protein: CASSQLAGVHEQYF; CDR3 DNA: TGTGCCAGCAGCCAACTAGCGGGAGTCCACGAGCAGTACTTC
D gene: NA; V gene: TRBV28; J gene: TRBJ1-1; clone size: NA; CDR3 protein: CASSTGGTEAFF; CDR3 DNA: TGTGCCAGCAGCACCGGGGGGACTGAAGCTTTCTTT
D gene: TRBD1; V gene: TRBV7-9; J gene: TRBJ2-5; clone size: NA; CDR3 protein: CASSTGQGAPETQYF; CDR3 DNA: TGTGCCAGCAGCACCGGACAGGGGGCCCCAGAGACCCAGTACTTC
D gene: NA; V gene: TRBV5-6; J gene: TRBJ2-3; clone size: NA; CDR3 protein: CASSLLGGSTDTQYF; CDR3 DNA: TGTGCCAGCAGCTTGTTGGGGGGAAGCACAGATACGCAGTATTTT